This T cell receptor beta chain was profiled in a study of CXCR3-negative and CXCR3-positive naive CD8 T cells. Whole-study results and caveats: More hydrophobic TRB CDR3s were found in CXCR3-positive naive cells than in CXCR3-negative naive cells. Similar TRBV-TRBJ usage was seen in naive cells (both CXCR3-negative and CXCR3-positive), but memory cells differed.

Regarding this clonotype: Its specificity is unknown.

Triplicates of over 250,000 cells were sorted from each CD8+ T cell subset. Within the CD8+ T cell compartment, naive cells were CD45RO-CCR7+CD27+CD95-. CDR1 SQVTM and CDR2 ANQGSEA come from the germline V gene. The CDR3 sequence is 16 residues long. UMI-labeled 5' RACE TRB cDNA libraries were prepared from the cells. TCRdb re-called the 5' RACE reads, yielding one record per CDR3 amino acid sequence without DNA. The repertoire table contains about 120,000 distinct CDR3 sequences. Source material: naive CXCR3+ CD8+ T cells from blood. The subset here: CD45RO-CCR7+CD27+CD95- naive CD8+ T cells expressing CXCR3 (TNR3+). This chain uses TRBV29-1 with TRBJ2-2. This sequence originates from a human donor in good health. Some clones in this sample may be carry-over from other donors' samples. This CDR3 is CSVRGTGARSTGELFF.